The rows below give T cell receptor beta chains drawn from one sample of a study of cytotoxic CD8 clonotypes in ibrutinib-treated CLL. The repertoire was sequenced with immunoSEQ multiplex PCR; TCRdb's copy has only in-frame clones and lacks some. This sample has 190,000 or so clones, with around 70% found just once. Sequences were derived from PBMCs, sampled after 24 months of ibrutinib treatment. The receptors come from a human donor with chronic lymphocytic leukemia. Each CDR3 is given with its conserved first and last residue. A D gene is named only where the DNA matches it firmly.

V gene: TRBV6-6
D gene: TRBD2
CDR3 protein: CASSYSTSGSYEQYF

V gene: TRBV5-1
D gene: TRBD1
CDR3 protein: CASSSTQGNYGYTF

V gene: TRBV11-2
D gene: TRBD1
CDR3 protein: CASSSQTGLNTEAFF

V gene: TRBV5-1
D gene: TRBD2
CDR3 protein: CASSQIAGVNTGELFF

V gene: TRBV7-2
D gene: -
CDR3 protein: CASSLEGLNGQPQHF

V gene: TRBV27
D gene: TRBD2
CDR3 protein: CASSLSRVAGGNEQFF

V gene: TRBV15
D gene: TRBD2
CDR3 protein: CATSRDPSGASANTGELFF

V gene: TRBV9
D gene: -
CDR3 protein: CASSVIGPPDTEAFF

V gene: TRBV29-1
D gene: -
CDR3 protein: CSVEGAGNEKLFF

V gene: TRBV5-6
D gene: -
CDR3 protein: CASSLVHSPLHF

V gene: TRBV27
D gene: TRBD1
CDR3 protein: CASSRQGLYEQYF

V gene: TRBV7-3
D gene: TRBD2
CDR3 protein: CASSGLAGDPNTQYF

V gene: TRBV18
D gene: TRBD1
CDR3 protein: CASSSRGNSEQYF

V gene: TRBV27
D gene: -
CDR3 protein: CASSLASPTDTQYF

V gene: TRBV6-5
D gene: TRBD1
CDR3 protein: CASSYDRVPSGNTIYF

V gene: TRBV7-9
D gene: -
CDR3 protein: CASRVVGELFF

V gene: TRBV30
D gene: TRBD1
CDR3 protein: CAAGGPYEQYF

V gene: TRBV5-4
D gene: TRBD2
CDR3 protein: CASSLLAGAKYNEQFF

V gene: TRBV5-4
D gene: TRBD1
CDR3 protein: CASSPGGQGKETQYF

V gene: TRBV9
D gene: TRBD2
CDR3 protein: CASSVASGKYNEQFF

V gene: TRBV5-1
D gene: -
CDR3 protein: CASSLAGSDQPQHF

V gene: TRBV4-1
D gene: -
CDR3 protein: CASSQSTTEVYGYTF

V gene: TRBV20-1
D gene: -
CDR3 protein: CSAEGSGELFF

V gene: TRBV7-9
D gene: -
CDR3 protein: CASSLRSYEQYF

V gene: TRBV7-8
D gene: TRBD1
CDR3 protein: CASSVGGVKNIQYF

V gene: TRBV28
D gene: -
CDR3 protein: CASSRGSGNTIYF

V gene: TRBV4-3
D gene: TRBD1
CDR3 protein: CASSQEGTGAYEQYF

V gene: TRBV21-1
D gene: -
CDR3 protein: CASAGQGDQPQHF

V gene: TRBV27
D gene: TRBD2
CDR3 protein: CASSLKDSTSGYNEQFF

V gene: TRBV25-1
D gene: -
CDR3 protein: CASSEQFTAIGHEQFF

V gene: TRBV6-5
D gene: -
CDR3 protein: CASSYLGPLARELFF

V gene: TRBV5-8
D gene: -
CDR3 protein: CASSLRGPYGYTF

V gene: TRBV7-9
D gene: TRBD1
CDR3 protein: CASSPGTGSQPQHF

V gene: TRBV2
D gene: -
CDR3 protein: CASSLRDTSSGNTIYF

V gene: TRBV19
D gene: -
CDR3 protein: CASGSRNQPQHF

V gene: TRBV6-5
D gene: -
CDR3 protein: CAGSYSGITDTQYF

V gene: TRBV15
D gene: -
CDR3 protein: CATSRANRGPLGEQYF

V gene: TRBV27
D gene: TRBD2
CDR3 protein: CASSAGTTPHGDEQFF

V gene: TRBV6-1
D gene: TRBD2
CDR3 protein: CASTLSWGGYNEQFF

V gene: TRBV2
D gene: -
CDR3 protein: CASGRLRGGYGYTF

V gene: TRBV18
D gene: TRBD2
CDR3 protein: CASSPFLVGGSGKQYF

V gene: TRBV5-4
D gene: -
CDR3 protein: CAITGQNIYNEQFF

V gene: TRBV29-1
D gene: -
CDR3 protein: CSVERGRVNTEAFF

V gene: TRBV9
D gene: -
CDR3 protein: CASSAGIQGGYEQYF

V gene: TRBV19
D gene: -
CDR3 protein: CASSIVPSGSVEQYF

V gene: TRBV11-1
D gene: TRBD1
CDR3 protein: CASSLGDRGTEQYF

V gene: TRBV2
D gene: -
CDR3 protein: CASSTQGSEQPQHF

V gene: TRBV5-1
D gene: TRBD2
CDR3 protein: CASSLIGRSSTDTQYF